This is a list of T cell receptor beta chains from one sample in a study of T cells after yellow fever vaccination. TCRdb passed the 5' RACE reads through MiXCR, listing each CDR3 protein once. The table lists about 550,000 distinct CDR3 sequences, roughly 21% of them singletons. The source material was PBMCs, sampled 15 days after the yellow fever booster vaccination. These receptors were collected from a man aged 25 to 40 who received the YFV17D yellow fever vaccine. Each CDR3 is given with its conserved first and last residue. A D gene is named only where the DNA matches it firmly. Where a row states a size, it is once, few, many or the class of an expanded clone; other rows omit it.

V gene	clone size	D gene	J gene	CDR3 protein	CDR3 DNA
TRBV7-9	few	.	TRBJ2-7	CASSYRWEQYF	TGTGCCAGCAGCTACCGGTGGGAGCAGTACTTC
TRBV20-1	.	TRBD2	TRBJ2-3	CSAKSSGSADTQYF	TGCAGTGCTAAGTCTAGCGGGAGTGCAGATACGCAGTATTTT
TRBV12-3/TRBV12-4	.	.	TRBJ2-4	CASSEKTATNIQYF	TGTGCCAGCAGCGAAAAGACAGCCACAAACATTCAGTACTTC
TRBV5-6	.	.	TRBJ2-3	CASSLGVGVVADTQYF	TGTGCCAGCAGCTTGGGGGTAGGGGTGGTCGCAGATACGCAGTATTTT
TRBV6-1	few	TRBD1	TRBJ2-7	CASRQNTGGPYEQYF	TGTGCCAGCAGGCAAAACACAGGGGGCCCCTACGAGCAGTACTTC
TRBV20-1	few	TRBD1	TRBJ1-4	CSGTGGDEKLFF	TGCAGTGGGACAGGGGGAGATGAAAAACTGTTTTTT
TRBV27	few	TRBD2	TRBJ2-3	CASRIAGGPPDTQYF	TGTGCCAGCAGAATAGCGGGAGGGCCCCCAGATACGCAGTATTTT
TRBV19	once	.	TRBJ1-1	CASSKAQLSNTEAFF	TGTGCCAGTAGTAAGGCTCAGCTTTCGAACACTGAAGCTTTCTTT
TRBV3-1	few	.	TRBJ2-1	CASSRDWGRNEQFF	TGTGCCAGCAGCCGCGACTGGGGCCGAAATGAGCAGTTCTTC
TRBV19	few	TRBD1	TRBJ1-2	CASSIEGTARGNGYTF	TGTGCCAGTAGTATAGAGGGGACAGCTAGAGGAAATGGCTACACCTTC
TRBV25-1	few	.	TRBJ2-7	CASSESTGPYEQYF	TGTGCCAGCAGTGAAAGTACCGGCCCCTACGAGCAGTACTTC
TRBV7-2	.	.	TRBJ2-3	CARQDSSTDTQYF	TGTGCCAGACAAGATTCTAGCACAGATACGCAGTATTTT
TRBV7-8	.	TRBD2	TRBJ2-1	CASSPRLAGALSYNEQFF	TGTGCCAGCAGCCCCCGACTAGCGGGAGCTCTCTCCTACAATGAGCAGTTCTTC
TRBV18	.	.	TRBJ2-7	CASSPDRTFPYEQYF	TGTGCCAGCTCACCAGACAGAACCTTTCCCTACGAGCAGTACTTC
TRBV12-3/TRBV12-4	once	.	TRBJ2-3	CASSDDRPSTLLIDTQYF	TGTGCCAGCAGTGACGACAGGCCGAGTACCCTATTGATCGATACGCAGTATTTT
TRBV15	.	.	TRBJ1-1	CATSDETPQGTEAFF	TGTGCCACCAGCGACGAAACCCCACAGGGTACTGAAGCTTTCTTT
TRBV5-1	few	.	TRBJ2-7	CASSLEMGGSEEQYF	TGCGCCAGCAGCTTGGAAATGGGTGGGTCAGAGGAGCAGTACTTC